Following are 25 T cell receptor beta chains from one sample sequenced in a study of blood T cell repertoires in COVID-19. TCRdb's copy holds only in-frame clones and misses some; the assay was immunoSEQ multiplex PCR. The sample has fewer than 90,000 clones; around 90% are singletons. The sequencing sample was made of peripheral blood. The receptors were sampled from an elderly woman with active COVID-19.

The genes are TRBV5-1 and TRBJ2-1; D unresolved. Germline CDR1 and CDR2: SGHRS and YFSETQ. This CDR3 spans 15 amino acids. The ends were cut back, 5 bases at V and 2 bases at J, with 14 bases in the middle. CDR3 sequence (DNA): TGCGCCAGCAGTGCCTCCACTGATACCTACAATGAGCAGTTCTTC. Its protein product is CASSASTDTYNEQFF.

The V call is TRBV7-2, the J call TRBJ1-5, with a possible D match to TRBD1 (6 bases). The CDR3 extends over 15 amino acids. Deletions cut 5 bases from V and 4 bases from J, with 15 bases between. The germline gives CDR1 SGHTA, CDR2 FQGNSA. Here the CDR3 DNA reads TGTGCCAGCAGCGGAGCCGGGACACAGAATCAGCCCCAGCATTTT. Its translation is CASSGAGTQNQPQHF.

The chain links TRBV7-2 to TRBJ2-1, with 11 nucleotides matching TRBD2. In germline, CDR1 is SGHTA, CDR2 FQGNSA. The CDR3 spans 15 residues. The ends lost 5 bases at V and 8 bases at J; junction bases unmatched: 8. CDR3: CASSTGLAEKYEQFF. The DNA for the CDR3 is TGTGCCAGCAGCACGGGACTAGCGGAGAAGTATGAGCAGTTCTTC.

This clone came up once. The gene calls are TRBV25-1 and TRBJ2-6; 8 bases map to TRBD1. Germline V gives CDR1 MGHDK, CDR2 SYGVNS. The CDR3 is 14 residues long. With 8 bases clipped from V and 2 bases from J, the junction kept 2 bases outside the gene matches. The CDR3 DNA follows: TGTGCCAGCTCAGGGGGCCCTGGGGCCAACGTCCTGACTTTC. Its protein product is CASSGGPGANVLTF.

The chain carries TRBV30 and TRBJ2-1; no firm D call. In germline, CDR1 is GTSNPN, CDR2 SVGIG (reference sequence). With 0 bases removed from V and 6 bases from J, the gap between germline ends came to 12 bases. The CDR3 totals 14 residues. The CDR3 protein is CAWSVLGLFNEQFF. The CDR3 nucleotides read TGTGCCTGGAGTGTATTGGGCCTGTTCAATGAGCAGTTCTTC.

V usage is TRBV5-4 and J usage is TRBJ2-5; 8 nucleotides line up with TRBD2. The CDR3 has 16 amino acids. Per the germline V gene, CDR1 is SGHNT and CDR2 is YYREEE (reference sequence). J was trimmed by 0 bases and V by 4 bases; bases with no gene match: 8. The CDR3 reads CASSGSGGTYQETQYF. CDR3 bases: TGTGCCAGCAGCGGTTCGGGAGGGACGTACCAAGAGACCCAGTACTTC.

This clone was observed once. V gene TRBV18 combines with J gene TRBJ2-3, with TRBD1 matching over 7 bases. The junction had 11 bases not matched to a gene; V was cut back by 3 bases and J by 2 bases. CDR3 length: 17 residues. Germline lookup yields CDR1 KGHSH and CDR2 LQKENI. CDR3 sequence reads: CASSPPSGQSFTDTQYF. In DNA, the CDR3 is TGTGCCAGCTCACCTCCCTCGGGACAGTCCTTCACAGATACGCAGTATTTT.

This rearrangement joins TRBV11-2 to TRBJ2-5; D gene uncertain. The length of the CDR3 is 12 residues. Trimming pared 5 bases from V and 5 bases from J, leaving 9 bases between. Germline CDR1 reads SGHAT; CDR2 reads FQNNGV. DNA for the CDR3: TGTGCCAGCAGCCCCTCGCGGGAGACCCAGTACTTC. It encodes CASSPSRETQYF.

The CDR3 DNA sequence: TGTGCCAGCAGCTATAGCAATCAGCCCCAGCATTTT. Amino acid sequence: CASSYSNQPQHF. J is TRBJ1-5 and V is TRBV12-3 or TRBV12-4, with no clear D. V was trimmed by 6 bases and J by 0 bases, leaving 3 bases between them. This CDR3 has 12 amino acids.

The chain combines TRBV6-6 with TRBJ1-1; 7 bases line up with TRBD1. Trimming at V came to 5 bases and at J to 4 bases, leaving 4 bases not matched to a gene. From germline, CDR1 is MNHNY and CDR2 SVGAGI (reference sequence). The CDR3 runs to 13 residues. The CDR3 DNA is TGTGCCAGCAGTAAACAGGGGACCACTGAAGCTTTCTTT. It translates to CASSKQGTTEAFF.

This clone came up a few times. The rearrangement links TRBV30 to TRBJ2-7; no clear D. Trimming pared 3 bases from V and 2 bases from J, leaving 8 bases between. In germline, CDR1 is GTSNPN, CDR2 SVGIG (reference sequence). The CDR3 runs 12 residues. The CDR3 spells CAWSHFTYEQYF. In DNA form, the CDR3 reads TGTGCCTGGAGCCATTTCACCTACGAGCAGTACTTC.

This clone has more than one count but fewer than ten. The chain combines TRBV28 with TRBJ2-5, with D possibly TRBD2 on 6 matching bases. Trimming pared 6 bases from V and 8 bases from J, leaving 16 bases between. This CDR3 has 13 residues. The V gene's germline CDR1 is MDHEN and CDR2 SYDVKM. The CDR3 DNA reads as TGTGCCAGCAGCCAAGGGACTGTTGGCACCCAGTACTTC. This sequence encodes CASSQGTVGTQYF.

The chain uses TRBV27 and TRBJ2-7; 8 nucleotides match TRBD2. The germline CDR1 and CDR2 sequences are MNHEY and SMNVEV (reference sequence). The trim removed 6 bases at V and 6 bases at J, leaving 13 bases unmatched. The CDR3 is made up of 15 amino acids. This chain's CDR3 is CASSYSGLAPVEQYF. The DNA of the CDR3 is TGTGCCAGCAGCTACTCAGGACTAGCCCCCGTCGAGCAGTACTTC.

The chain is built from TRBV9 and TRBJ2-1; D perhaps matches TRBD1 (6 bases). CDR3 length: 15 amino acids. Germline V gene lookup returns CDR1 SGDLS and CDR2 YYNGEE. With 2 bases removed from V and 7 bases from J, the gap between germline ends came to 16 bases. CDR3: CASSVRDTGTNEQFF. In nucleotides, the CDR3 is TGTGCCAGCAGCGTCCGGGACACAGGGACGAATGAGCAGTTCTTC.

The chain joins TRBV5-1 to TRBJ2-3, with 11 nucleotides matching TRBD2. This CDR3 contains 16 residues. With V trimmed by 5 bases and J by 1 base, 6 bases remained unmatched. CDR1 is SGHRS, CDR2 YFSETQ, per germline. The CDR3 loop reads CASRGSGLAGTDTQYF. CDR3 bases: TGCGCCAGCAGGGGATCGGGACTAGCGGGCACAGATACGCAGTATTTT.

This chain links TRBV14 with TRBJ2-7; D is undetermined. Trimming left V 1 base short and J 0 bases short, with 10 bases between. CDR3 length: 15 residues. Germline loops: CDR1 SGHDN, CDR2 FVKESK. In nucleotides, the CDR3 is TGTGCCAGCAGCCAAGCGCTAGTGTCCTCCTACGAGCAGTACTTC. Amino acid sequence: CASSQALVSSYEQYF.

The chain links TRBV2 to TRBJ1-2; 7 positions agree with TRBD1. Germline loops: CDR1 SNHLY, CDR2 FYNNEI. After removal of 2 bases from V and 3 bases from J, the junction contained 6 bases not matched to a gene. The CDR3 is 15 amino acids. CDR3 DNA sequence: TGTGCCAGCAGTGAAAACAGGGGTAATCACTATGGCTACACCTTC. This translates into CASSENRGNHYGYTF.

V is TRBV7-8 and J is TRBJ1-5; 9 positions agree with TRBD1. The germline V gene encodes CDR1 SGHVS and CDR2 FQNEAQ. There are 16 residues in the CDR3. V shed 2 bases and J 3 bases; nucleotides not matched to a gene: 5. The chain's CDR3 is CASSLMDRGNNQPQHF. CDR3 DNA sequence: TGTGCCAGCAGCTTAATGGACAGGGGCAACAATCAGCCCCAGCATTTT.

V gene TRBV5-5 combines with J gene TRBJ1-2; D not resolved. V lost 4 bases to trimming and J lost 1 base, with 8 bases between them. CDR1 and CDR2 from the germline V gene are SGHKS and YYEKEE (reference sequence). The CDR3 is made up of 13 amino acids. The CDR3 sequence: CASSPGINYGYTF. The CDR3 DNA is TGTGCCAGCAGCCCGGGGATTAACTATGGCTACACCTTC.

This clone has only one observation. The genes are TRBV27 and TRBJ1-1; 7 nucleotides match TRBD1. CDR1 is MNHEY, CDR2 SMNVEV, per germline (reference sequence). J gave up 5 bases and V 6 bases, and 6 bases lay outside the gene matches. The CDR3 extends over 13 amino acids. The CDR3 protein is CASRGQRRTEAFF. CDR3 DNA sequence: TGTGCCAGCAGGGGACAGAGGCGTACTGAAGCTTTCTTT.

The chain couples TRBV7-3 to TRBJ2-7; 13 bases fit TRBD2. The trim removed 6 bases at V and 6 bases at J, leaving 5 bases unmatched. The CDR3 length is 14 residues. Looked up from germline, CDR1 is SGHTA and CDR2 is FQGTGA. The CDR3 sequence: CASSRGLAGTEQYF. CDR3 nucleotides: TGTGCCAGCAGTCGGGGACTAGCGGGAACCGAGCAGTACTTC.

The chain employs TRBV7-8 and TRBJ1-1; D gene unclear. The germline V gene has CDR1 SGHVS and CDR2 FQNEAQ. The CDR3 length is 12 residues. Between the trimmed V and J ends, which lost 3 bases and 3 bases, there was a span of 5 bases. Here the CDR3 DNA reads TGTGCCAGCAGCTTTTCATACACTGAAGCTTTCTTT. As protein: CASSFSYTEAFF.

This clone was seen a few times. The chain couples TRBV2 to TRBJ2-1; TRBD2 aligns across 7 bases. CDR3 length equals 15 residues. Germline V lookup: CDR1 SNHLY, CDR2 FYNNEI. The trim removed 4 bases at V and 7 bases at J, leaving 10 bases unmatched. CDR3 sequence reads: CASSVGGGPGNEQFF. The DNA for the CDR3 is TGTGCCAGCAGTGTCGGGGGAGGGCCCGGTAATGAGCAGTTCTTC.

The chain couples TRBV19 to TRBJ2-1; 11 bases align to TRBD2. Germline V gene lookup returns CDR1 LNHDA and CDR2 SQIVND (reference sequence). J lost 5 bases, V lost 2 bases, and 2 bases had no gene match. This CDR3 is built from 15 residues. The CDR3: CASSITSGGDNEQFF. The CDR3 DNA is TGTGCCAGTAGTATAACTAGCGGGGGTGACAATGAGCAGTTCTTC.

This rearrangement joins TRBV5-1 to TRBJ2-7, with 9 bases lining up with TRBD1. V lost 3 bases, J lost 6 bases, and 7 bases stayed unmatched. Germline V gene lookup returns CDR1 SGHRS and CDR2 YFSETQ. The CDR3 consists of 14 residues. The CDR3 sequence is CASSSGTGYLEQYF. The CDR3 DNA reads TGCGCCAGCAGCTCCGGGACAGGGTACCTCGAGCAGTACTTC.